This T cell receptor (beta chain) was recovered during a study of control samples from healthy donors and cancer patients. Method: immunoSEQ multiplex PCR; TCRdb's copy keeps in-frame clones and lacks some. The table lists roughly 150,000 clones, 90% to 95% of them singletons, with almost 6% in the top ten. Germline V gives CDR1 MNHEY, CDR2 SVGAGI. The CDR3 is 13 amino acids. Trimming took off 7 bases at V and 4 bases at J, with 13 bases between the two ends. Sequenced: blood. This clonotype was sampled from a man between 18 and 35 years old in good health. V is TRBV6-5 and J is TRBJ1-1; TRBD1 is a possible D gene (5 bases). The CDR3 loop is CASTGLGATEAFF. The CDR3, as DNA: TGTGCCAGCACGGGCCTTGGGGCCACTGAAGCTTTCTTT.